This TCR beta chain was sequenced during a study of Graves' ophthalmopathy and Graves' hyperthyroidism. The study amplified TCR beta CDR3 regions using RNA transcripts. HTBI primers primed a first-round RT-PCR, and a second-round multiplex PCR followed. In TCRdb, the multiplex PCR reads were re-called with MiXCR into one record per CDR3 protein. Seen here are roughly 700,000 distinct CDR3 sequences, 40% observed once, and the top ten hold 44%. V was shortened by 3 bases and J by 1 base, with 9 bases between the two germline ends. The CDR3 sequence is 14 residues long. Germline V lookup: CDR1 LNHDA, CDR2 SQIVND (reference sequence). This clonotype was counted ten times or more.

The J gene is TRBJ1-1, the V gene TRBV19; TRBD1 might be the D (5 bases). This receptor was obtained from an adult man with Graves' ophthalmopathy. The sequenced material came from peripheral blood. CDR3 in DNA: TGTGCCAGTAGTATTGGGACGGAGAACACTGAAGCTTTCTTT. It codes for CASSIGTENTEAFF.